The clone carrying this T cell receptor (beta chain) was detected only a few times. Germline-derived CDR1 and CDR2 are SEHNR and FQNEAQ (reference sequence). V was cut by 3 bases and J by 6 bases, with 9 bases left in between. CDR3 size: 14 residues. Method: immunoSEQ multiplex PCR; TCRdb's copy keeps in-frame clones and lacks some. The data hold some 73,000 clones, with approximately 85% observed a single time. This sample was included in a study of blood T cell repertoires in COVID-19. The sample consisted of peripheral blood. The TCR comes from a man aged 50-59 years with COVID-19, enrolled during active disease. V is TRBV7-9 and J is TRBJ1-6, with D tentatively TRBD1 (5 bases). CDR3 loop: CASSFSRANSPLHF. The CDR3 nucleotides read TGTGCCAGCAGCTTTTCCAGGGCTAATTCACCCCTCCACTTT.